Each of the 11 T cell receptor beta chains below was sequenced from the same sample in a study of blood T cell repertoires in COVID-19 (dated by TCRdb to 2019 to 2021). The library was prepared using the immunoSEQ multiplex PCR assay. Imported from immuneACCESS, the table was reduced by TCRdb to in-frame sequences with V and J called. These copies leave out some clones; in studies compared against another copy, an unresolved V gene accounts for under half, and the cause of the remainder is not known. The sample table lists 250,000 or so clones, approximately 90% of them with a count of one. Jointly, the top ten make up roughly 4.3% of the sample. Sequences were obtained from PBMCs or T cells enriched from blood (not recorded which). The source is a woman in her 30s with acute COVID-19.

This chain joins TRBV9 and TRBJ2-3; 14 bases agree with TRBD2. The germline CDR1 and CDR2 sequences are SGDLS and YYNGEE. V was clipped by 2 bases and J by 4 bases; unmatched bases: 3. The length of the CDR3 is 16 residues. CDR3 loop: CASSVGTSGSADTQYF. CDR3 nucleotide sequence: TGTGCCAGCAGCGTTGGGACTAGCGGGAGTGCAGATACGCAGTATTTT.

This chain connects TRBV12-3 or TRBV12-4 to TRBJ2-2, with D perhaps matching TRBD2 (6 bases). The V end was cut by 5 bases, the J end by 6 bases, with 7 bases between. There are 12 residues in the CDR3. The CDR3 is CASSPGAGELFF. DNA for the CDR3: TGTGCCAGCAGTCCGGGGGCCGGGGAGCTGTTTTTT.

CDR3 nucleotides: TGTGCCAGCAGTTTAGCAGGCGGAAACACCATATATTTT. This sequence encodes CASSLAGGNTIYF. V and J are TRBV27 and TRBJ1-3; D not resolved. The V gene's germline CDR1 is MNHEY and CDR2 SMNVEV (reference sequence). The CDR3 is 13 residues long. Trimming removed 2 bases from V and 4 bases from J, with 6 bases in between.

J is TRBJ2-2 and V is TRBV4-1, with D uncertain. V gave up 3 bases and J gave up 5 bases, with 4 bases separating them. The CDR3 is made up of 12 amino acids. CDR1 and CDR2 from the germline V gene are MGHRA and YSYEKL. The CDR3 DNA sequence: TGCGCCAGCAGCCAGGCAACCGGGGAGCTGTTTTTT. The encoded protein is CASSQATGELFF.

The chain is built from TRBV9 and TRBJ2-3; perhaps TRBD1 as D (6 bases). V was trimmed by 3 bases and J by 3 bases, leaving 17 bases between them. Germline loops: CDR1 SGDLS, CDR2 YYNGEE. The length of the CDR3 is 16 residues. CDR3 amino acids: CASSAWDQGRTDTQYF. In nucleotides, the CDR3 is TGTGCCAGCAGCGCTTGGGACCAGGGGCGGACAGATACGCAGTATTTT.

The CDR3 region is CASSLASGVVDEQYF. In nucleotides, the CDR3 is TGCGCCAGCAGCTTGGCCTCGGGAGTTGTAGACGAGCAGTACTTC. This chain links TRBV5-1 with TRBJ2-7; a weak D match, TRBD2 (6 bases). Germline V lookup: CDR1 SGHRS, CDR2 YFSETQ. This CDR3 is built from 15 residues. Trimming pared 0 bases from V and 5 bases from J, leaving 15 bases between.

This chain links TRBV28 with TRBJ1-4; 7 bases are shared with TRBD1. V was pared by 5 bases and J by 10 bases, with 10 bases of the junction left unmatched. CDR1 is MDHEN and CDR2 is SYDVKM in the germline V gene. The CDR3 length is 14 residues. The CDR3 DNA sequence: TGTGCCAGCAGTCCGACAGGGTCCTTCGGAAAACTGTTTTTT. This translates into CASSPTGSFGKLFF.

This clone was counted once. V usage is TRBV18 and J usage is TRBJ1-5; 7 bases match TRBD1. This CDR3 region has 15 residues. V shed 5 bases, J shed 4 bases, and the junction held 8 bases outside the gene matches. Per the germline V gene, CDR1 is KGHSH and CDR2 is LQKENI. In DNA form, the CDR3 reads TGTGCCAGCTCAAGCACGACAGGGCCAAATCAGCCCCAGCATTTT. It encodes CASSSTTGPNQPQHF.

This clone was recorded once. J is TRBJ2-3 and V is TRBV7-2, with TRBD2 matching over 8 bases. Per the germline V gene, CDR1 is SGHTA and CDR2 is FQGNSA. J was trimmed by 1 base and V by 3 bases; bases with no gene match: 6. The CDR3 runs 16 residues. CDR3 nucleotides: TGTGCCAGCAGCTTGGCTAGCGGGCAGGGCACAGATACGCAGTATTTT. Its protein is CASSLASGQGTDTQYF.

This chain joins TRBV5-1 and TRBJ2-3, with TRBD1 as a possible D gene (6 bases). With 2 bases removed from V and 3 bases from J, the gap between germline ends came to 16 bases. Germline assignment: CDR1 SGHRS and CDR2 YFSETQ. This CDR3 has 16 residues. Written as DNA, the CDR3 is TGCGCCAGCAGCTTCTCAGGGGTGTTCGGGACAGATACGCAGTATTTT. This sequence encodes CASSFSGVFGTDTQYF.

The DNA for the CDR3 is TGTGCCAGCAGGTCGGGACAGGGGGACACCGGGGAGCTGTTTTTT. Amino acid sequence: CASRSGQGDTGELFF. The chain uses TRBV28 and TRBJ2-2; 11 bases are shared with TRBD1. Germline CDR1 reads MDHEN; CDR2 reads SYDVKM. The CDR3 has 15 residues. V lost 6 bases to trimming and J lost 3 bases; unmatched junction nucleotides: 3.